This TCR beta chain was identified in a study of Tregs in tolerant kidney transplant recipients. Whole-study results and caveats: Biological reproducibility was not directly addressed, but technical replication error appeared minimal. Findings come from small patient numbers and require larger validation.

Data came from immunoSEQ multiplex PCR; TCRdb stores just in-frame clones and leaves some out. The sample lists about 110,000 clones, nearly 90% occurring once. Trimming left V 2 bases short and J 4 bases short, with 20 bases between. This CDR3 contains 17 residues. Points on this clone: Antigen specificity is unknown.

Unstimulated Tregs (CD4+CD25+CD127-) and CD4+CD25- non-Tregs were sorted from PBMCs. This sequence was found in a human donor who received a combined kidney and bone marrow transplant. Specimen: CD4+ T cells from blood, collected before the transplant. The chain has TRBV23-1 and TRBJ1-1, with a possible D match to TRBD1 (5 bases). TRBV23-1 qualifies as an ORF whose function is uncertain. CDR3: CASSQKPQASQGTEAFF. Here the CDR3 DNA reads TGCGCCAGCAGTCAAAAGCCCCAGGCCAGCCAGGGCACTGAAGCTTTCTTT.